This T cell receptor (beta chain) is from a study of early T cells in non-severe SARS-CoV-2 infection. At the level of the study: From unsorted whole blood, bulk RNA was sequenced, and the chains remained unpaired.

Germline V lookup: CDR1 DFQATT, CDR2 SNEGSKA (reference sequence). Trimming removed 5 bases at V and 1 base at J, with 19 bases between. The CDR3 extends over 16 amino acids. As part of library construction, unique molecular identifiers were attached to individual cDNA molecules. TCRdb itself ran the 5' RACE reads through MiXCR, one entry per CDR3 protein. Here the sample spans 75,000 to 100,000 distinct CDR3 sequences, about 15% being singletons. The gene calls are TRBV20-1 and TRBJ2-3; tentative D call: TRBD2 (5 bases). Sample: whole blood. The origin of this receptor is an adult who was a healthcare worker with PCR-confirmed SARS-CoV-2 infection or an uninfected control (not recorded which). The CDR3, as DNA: TGCAGTGCTCTGACCCCCCATACAGCGGGCACAGATACGCAGTATTTT. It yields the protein CSALTPHTAGTDTQYF.